Sequencing of this T cell receptor beta chain was carried out in a study of T cell responses to AZD1222 COVID-19 vaccine. Background on the study: Analyses pooled second doses at about 4 or about 12 weeks.

As regards this clone: What it binds is unknown.

Findings and limits, study-wide: Sampling that yielded the repertoires occurred only after the peak T cell response. Females made up more of the donors, who were largely white British, and clonal diversity may have come out too low. Regions 160-218 and 743-854 dominated among vaccine-associated CD4 TCRs spanning spike.

This CDR3 spans 15 amino acids. V lost 4 bases and J lost 7, with 20 bases in between. Looked up from germline, CDR1 is SGDLS and CDR2 is YYNGEE. The data were produced by immunoSEQ multiplex PCR, yet TCRdb's version contains in-frame clones alone and is incomplete. The sample lists under 150,000 clones, about 92% seen once, with under 2% in the top ten. The chain carries TRBV9 and TRBJ2-5; D assignment may be TRBD1 or TRBD2 (5 bases each). The material sequenced was peripheral blood, taken on day 0 of AZD1222 vaccination. The sequence derives from an adult in good health. The CDR3 DNA sequence: TGTGCCAGCAGCAAATTGCCGGGGCAGGACGTGACCCAGTACTTC. Its translation: CASSKLPGQDVTQYF.